The clone carrying this TCR beta chain was seen a single time. Its antigen remains unidentified. Libraries were prepared by immunoSEQ multiplex PCR; TCRdb keeps only in-frame clonotypes and omits some of them. Of about 360,000 clones in the sample, about nine tenths were seen once. The record originates from a study of cytomegalovirus exposure and HLA in healthy donors. Study details: A later analysis reported the roughly 130 validation repertoires used the same platform as the approximately 670 first-cohort repertoires.

Broader study findings: It was reportedly the case that the classifier diagnosed cytomegalovirus status with high specificity and sensitivity. The study recorded fewer than 200 TCR beta chains that were cytomegalovirus-associated.

V was cut by 6 bases and J by 6 bases, with 12 bases left in between. The CDR3 consists of 13 residues. Germline values: CDR1 SGHTA, CDR2 FQGNSA. Donors came from a validation cohort of approximately 110 subjects, distinct from the first 666-subject cohort. This sequence originates from a woman under 30 in good health and CMV-seronegative. Material for sequencing was PBMCs. This chain links TRBV7-2 with TRBJ2-1, with D perhaps TRBD1 (5 bases). The CDR3: CASRRTRLNEQFF. As DNA, the CDR3 is TGTGCCAGCAGGAGGACAAGACTCAATGAGCAGTTCTTC. Using reference TRBV7-2 and TRBJ2-1 for the parts outside the CDR3, the full variable domain is GAGVSQSPSNKVTEKGKDVELRCDPISGHTALYWYRQSLGQGLEFLIYFQGNSAPDKSGLPSDRFSAERTGGSVSTLTIQRTQQEDSAVYLCASRRTRLNEQFFGPGTRLTVL.